A single sample is the source of the 8 T cell receptor beta chains below, sequenced in a study of cytomegalovirus exposure and HLA in healthy donors (TCRdb year 2017). To prepare the library, the immunoSEQ multiplex PCR assay was applied. TCRdb mirrors the immuneACCESS table, restricted to in-frame sequences. Some clones are absent from its copies; in checked studies, under half trace to an unresolved V gene, and the reason for the others is unknown. The sample table records 250,000 to 300,000 clones; 90% of these occur just once. The ten largest clonotypes hold approximately 0.34% of the sample. The sample taken for sequencing was PBMCs. The receptors come from a woman aged 18 to 35 in good health and CMV-seronegative.

The V call is TRBV7-3, the J call TRBJ1-2; 7 bases map to TRBD1. The germline V gene has CDR1 SGHTA and CDR2 FQGTGA. J was trimmed by 7 bases and V by 5 bases; bases with no gene match: 4. This CDR3 contains 12 residues. The CDR3 coding sequence is TGTGCCAGCAGCGGAGACAGGGCTGGCTACACCTTC. Its protein is CASSGDRAGYTF.

This sequence joins TRBV27 and TRBJ1-4, with 9 bases identical to TRBD1. V shed 6 bases, J shed 9 bases, and the junction held 5 bases outside the gene matches. Germline CDR1 reads MNHEY; CDR2 reads SMNVEV (reference sequence). The CDR3 runs 13 residues. This CDR3 is CASSGQGNKKLFF. In nucleotides, the CDR3 is TGTGCCAGCAGCGGACAGGGGAATAAAAAACTGTTTTTT. Combining the CDR3 with reference TRBV27 and TRBJ1-4 gives the whole variable domain EAQVTQNPRYLITVTGKKLTVTCSQNMNHEYMSWYRQDPGLGLRQIYYSMNVEVTDKGDVPEGYKVSRKEKRNFPLILESPSPNQTSLYFCASSGQGNKKLFFGSGTQLSVL.

A few counts support this clone. This rearrangement joins TRBV2 to TRBJ2-6; tentative D call: TRBD1 (6 bases). Trimming removed 6 bases from V and 3 bases from J, with 12 bases in between. Germline CDR1 SNHLY, CDR2 FYNNEI. The CDR3 has 15 amino acids. CDR3 bases: TGTGCCAGCAGACCCGACAGGAGTGGGGCCAACGTCCTGACTTTC. Amino acids: CASRPDRSGANVLTF.

The CDR3 DNA sequence: TGTGCCAGCAAGGGGACTCTAATAGGAAACACCATATATTTT. It specifies CASKGTLIGNTIYF. The chain employs TRBV2 and TRBJ1-3, with D tentatively TRBD1 (5 bases). The CDR3 covers 14 residues. Trimming stripped 7 bases from V and 4 bases from J, with 14 bases between. CDR1 SNHLY and CDR2 FYNNEI come from the germline V gene. The full variable domain, rest sourced from reference TRBV2 and TRBJ1-3, is EPEVTQTPSHQVTQMGQEVILRCVPISNHLYFYWYRQILGQKVEFLVSFYNNEISEKSEIFDDQFSVERPDGSNFTLKIRSTKLEDSAMYFCASKGTLIGNTIYFGEGSWLTVV.

This clone has just a few counts. The rearrangement links TRBV7-9 to TRBJ1-1, with a weak D call TRBD1 (5 bases). The CDR3 has 12 residues. Trimming removed 7 bases at V and 3 bases at J, with 9 bases between. CDR1 is SEHNR and CDR2 is FQNEAQ in the germline V gene (reference sequence). In nucleotides, the CDR3 is TGTGCCAGCACCCAGGGCCACACTGAAGCTTTCTTT. Its protein is CASTQGHTEAFF.

This chain links TRBV5-6 with TRBJ2-2; tentatively, D is TRBD1 (5 bases). Germline CDR1 and CDR2: SGHDT and YYEEEE. CDR3 length equals 15 residues. V was shortened by 1 base and J by 1 base, with 8 bases between the two germline ends. The CDR3 here is CASSLSGQNTGELFF. For the CDR3, the DNA is TGTGCCAGCAGCTTGTCCGGACAGAACACCGGGGAGCTGTTTTTT.

The chain couples TRBV7-9 to TRBJ2-7; no firm D call. V lost 3 bases, J lost 4 bases, and 7 bases lay in between. Germline assignment: CDR1 SEHNR and CDR2 FQNEAQ (reference sequence). The CDR3 runs to 12 residues. CDR3 nucleotides: TGTGCCAGCAGCTTCCTTCCTTACGAGCAGTACTTC. Its translation is CASSFLPYEQYF.

This sequence joins TRBV9 and TRBJ2-1, with TRBD2 identical over 9 bases. Germline CDR1 SGDLS, CDR2 YYNGEE. J was trimmed by 8 bases and V by 4 bases; bases with no gene match: 19. The CDR3 is made up of 18 amino acids. CDR3: CASSSPYGKRGARDEQFF. The CDR3, as DNA: TGTGCCAGCAGCTCCCCATACGGAAAGCGGGGGGCCAGGGATGAGCAGTTCTTC.